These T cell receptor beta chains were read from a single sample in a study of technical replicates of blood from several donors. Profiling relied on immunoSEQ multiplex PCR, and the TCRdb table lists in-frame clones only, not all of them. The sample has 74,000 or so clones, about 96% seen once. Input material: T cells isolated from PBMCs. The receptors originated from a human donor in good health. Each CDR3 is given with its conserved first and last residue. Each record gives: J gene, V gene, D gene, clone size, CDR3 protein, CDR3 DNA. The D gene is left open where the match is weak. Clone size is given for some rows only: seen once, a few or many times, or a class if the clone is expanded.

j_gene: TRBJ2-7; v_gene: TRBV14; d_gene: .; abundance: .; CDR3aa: CASSKKGTRSYEQYF; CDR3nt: TGTGCCAGCAGTAAAAAGGGGACTCGGAGCTACGAGCAGTACTTC
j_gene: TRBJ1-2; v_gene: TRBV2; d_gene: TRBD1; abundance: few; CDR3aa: CAITGESYGYTF; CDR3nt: TGTGCCATTACAGGGGAGAGCTATGGCTACACCTTC
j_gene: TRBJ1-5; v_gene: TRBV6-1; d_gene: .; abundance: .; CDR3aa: CASSVTGNYQPQHF; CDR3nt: TGTGCCAGCAGTGTAACAGGCAATTATCAGCCCCAGCATTTT
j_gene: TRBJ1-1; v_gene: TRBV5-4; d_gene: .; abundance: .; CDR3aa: CASSLDRGYTEAFF; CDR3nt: TGTGCCAGCAGCTTGGATCGGGGGTACACTGAAGCTTTCTTT
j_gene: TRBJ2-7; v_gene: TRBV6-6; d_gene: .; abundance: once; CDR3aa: CASSYSQDYEQYF; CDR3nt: TGTGCCAGCAGTTACTCGCAGGACTACGAGCAGTACTTC
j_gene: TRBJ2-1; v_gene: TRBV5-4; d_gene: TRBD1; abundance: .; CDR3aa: CASSFQGAQEQFF; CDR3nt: TGTGCCAGCAGCTTCCAGGGGGCGCAAGAGCAGTTCTTC
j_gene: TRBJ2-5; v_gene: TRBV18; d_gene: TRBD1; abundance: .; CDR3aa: CASSPEPTGAQYF; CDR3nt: TGTGCCAGCTCACCAGAACCCACAGGGGCCCAGTACTTC
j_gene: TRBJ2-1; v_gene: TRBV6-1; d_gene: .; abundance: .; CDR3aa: CASSELQGTTSYNEQFF; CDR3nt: TGTGCCAGCAGTGAATTACAGGGAACTACCTCCTACAATGAGCAGTTCTTC
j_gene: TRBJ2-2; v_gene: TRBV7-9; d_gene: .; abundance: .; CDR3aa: CASSLTANTGELFF; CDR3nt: TGTGCCAGCAGCTTAACAGCGAACACCGGGGAGCTGTTTTTT
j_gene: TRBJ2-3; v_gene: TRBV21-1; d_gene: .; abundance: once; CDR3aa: CASSIGCGTSGTDTQYF; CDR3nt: TGTGCCAGCAGCATAGGGTGCGGAACTAGCGGCACAGATACGCAGTATTTT
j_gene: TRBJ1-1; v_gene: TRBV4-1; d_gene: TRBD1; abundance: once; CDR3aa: CASSQVLTGRDTEAFF; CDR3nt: TGCGCCAGCAGCCAAGTTTTGACAGGGCGGGACACTGAAGCTTTCTTT
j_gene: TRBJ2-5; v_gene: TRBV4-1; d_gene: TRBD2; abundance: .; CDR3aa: CASSFRTRSPSGGAEGETQYF; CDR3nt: TGCGCCAGCAGCTTTCGAACTCGAAGTCCCTCCGGGGGGGCTGAAGGAGAGACCCAGTACTTC
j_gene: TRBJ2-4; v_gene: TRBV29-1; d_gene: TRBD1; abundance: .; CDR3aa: CSVTDRERDIQYF; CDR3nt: TGCAGCGTCACGGACAGGGAGAGGGACATTCAGTACTTC
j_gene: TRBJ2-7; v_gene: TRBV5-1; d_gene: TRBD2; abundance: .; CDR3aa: CASSLGTSGYEQYF; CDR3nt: TGCGCCAGCAGCTTGGGGACTAGCGGGTACGAGCAGTACTTC
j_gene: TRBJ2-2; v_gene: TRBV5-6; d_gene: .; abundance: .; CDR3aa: CASSSTTGIWATGELFF; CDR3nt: TGTGCCAGCAGCTCGACTACAGGGATCTGGGCGACCGGGGAGCTGTTTTTT
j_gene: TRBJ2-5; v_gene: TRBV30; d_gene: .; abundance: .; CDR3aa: CASTGSTQETQYF; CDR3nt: TGTGCCTCAACAGGGTCAACCCAGGAGACCCAGTACTTC
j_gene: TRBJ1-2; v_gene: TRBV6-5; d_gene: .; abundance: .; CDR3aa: CASSSGTYNYGYTF; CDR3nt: TGTGCCAGCAGTTCCGGGACTTATAACTATGGCTACACCTTC
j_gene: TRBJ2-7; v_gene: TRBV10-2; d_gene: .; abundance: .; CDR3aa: CASNPPELSAEQYF; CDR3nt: TGCGCCAGCAACCCCCCCGAACTTAGCGCCGAGCAGTACTTC
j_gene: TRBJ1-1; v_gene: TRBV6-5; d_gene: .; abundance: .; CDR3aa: CASSYSTGTVNTEAFF; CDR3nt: TGTGCCAGCAGTTACTCAACAGGGACCGTGAACACTGAAGCTTTCTTT
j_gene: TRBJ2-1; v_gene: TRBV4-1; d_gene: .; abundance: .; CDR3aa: CASSQVAGSSYNEQFF; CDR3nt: TGCGCCAGCAGCCAAGTGGCGGGAAGTTCGTACAATGAGCAGTTCTTC
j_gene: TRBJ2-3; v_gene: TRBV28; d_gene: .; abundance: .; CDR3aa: CASSLPPDTQYF; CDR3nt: TGTGCCAGCAGCCTCCCCCCAGATACGCAGTATTTT
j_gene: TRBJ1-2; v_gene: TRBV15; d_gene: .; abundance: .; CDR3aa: CATSSREGDYGYTF; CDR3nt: TGTGCCACCAGCAGTCGAGAGGGTGACTATGGCTACACCTTC
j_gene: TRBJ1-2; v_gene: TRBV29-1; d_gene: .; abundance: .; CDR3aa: CSVENRENYGYTF; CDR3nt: TGCAGCGTGGAGAACAGGGAAAACTATGGCTACACCTTC
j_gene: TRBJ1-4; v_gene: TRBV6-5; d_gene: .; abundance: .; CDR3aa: CASSFPGGKLFF; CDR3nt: TGTGCCAGCAGTTTCCCGGGGGGAAAACTGTTTTTT
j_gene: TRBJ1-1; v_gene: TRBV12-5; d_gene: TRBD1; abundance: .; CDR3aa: CASGLFLGGQTNTEAFF; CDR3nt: TGTGCTAGTGGACTATTCCTAGGGGGCCAGACCAACACTGAAGCTTTCTTT
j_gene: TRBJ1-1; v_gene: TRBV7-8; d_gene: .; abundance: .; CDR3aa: CASSLGGITEAFF; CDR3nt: TGTGCCAGCAGCTTGGGGGGAATCACTGAAGCTTTCTTT
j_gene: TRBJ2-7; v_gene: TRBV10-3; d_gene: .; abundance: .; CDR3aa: CAISDSLGVSREQYF; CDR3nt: TGTGCCATCAGTGATAGTCTTGGAGTCTCACGCGAGCAGTACTTC
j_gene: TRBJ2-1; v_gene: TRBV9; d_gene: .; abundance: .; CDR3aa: CASSVTSVQLPYNEQFF; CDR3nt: TGTGCCAGCAGCGTGACCTCGGTACAGCTCCCCTACAATGAGCAGTTCTTC